One sample yielded the 29 T cell receptor beta chains listed below, sequenced in a study of immune cell composition in non-small cell lung cancer (dated by TCRdb to the late 2010s). Library creation used the immunoSEQ multiplex PCR assay. TCRdb provides this immuneACCESS table in a form limited to in-frame rearrangements. Some clones are lacking; in checked studies, under half of them reflect an unresolved V gene, and why the rest are absent is not known. For this sample there are around 2,800 clones; around 79% appear just once. Of the sample, 7.3% is held by the ten largest clones. The source material was lung tumor tissue. The receptor source for this set is a human donor with non-small cell lung cancer.

The V gene is TRBV6-1, the J gene TRBJ2-7; 12 nucleotides agree with TRBD2. The V and J ends lost 2 bases and 4 bases, in that order; junction bases with no gene match: 18. The CDR3 spans 20 residues. The V gene's germline CDR1 is MNHNS and CDR2 SASEGT. In nucleotides, the CDR3 is TGTGCCAGCAGTGAATATTTCGGGCGGGAAGCTAGCGGGAGGGCATACGAGCAGTACTTC. This sequence encodes CASSEYFGREASGRAYEQYF.

V usage is TRBV2 and J usage is TRBJ1-4, with D maybe TRBD1 (5 bases). The V end was cut by 5 bases, the J end by 0 bases, with 19 bases between. Germline V gives CDR1 SNHLY, CDR2 FYNNEI. The CDR3 runs 18 residues. In DNA, the CDR3 is TGTGCCAGCAGTCCTCCCGGCCGGGGGGGTGCAACTAATGAAAAACTGTTTTTT. This sequence encodes CASSPPGRGGATNEKLFF.

There are a few counts of this clone. This chain connects TRBV19 to TRBJ1-2; D may be TRBD1 (6 bases). Deletions cut 7 bases from V and 3 bases from J, with 15 bases between. The CDR3 is 14 amino acids. Germline-derived CDR1 and CDR2 are LNHDA and SQIVND (reference sequence). The CDR3 coding sequence is TGTGCCAGTAAGTCCCAGGGGTCGGACTATGGCTACACCTTC. Its protein is CASKSQGSDYGYTF.

The chain employs TRBV5-1 and TRBJ2-2; D possibly corresponds to TRBD2 (5 bases). This CDR3 spans 16 amino acids. Trimming stripped 4 bases from V and 4 bases from J, with 17 bases between. CDR1 is SGHRS and CDR2 is YFSETQ in the germline V gene. CDR3 in amino acids: CASSPRTGFFTGELFF. In DNA form, the CDR3 reads TGCGCCAGCAGCCCACGGACTGGGTTTTTCACCGGGGAGCTGTTTTTT.

The CDR3 DNA sequence: TGTGCCAGCAGTCCTGGACAGGGTGGCATTCAGTACTTC. Translating gives CASSPGQGGIQYF. J is TRBJ2-4 and V is TRBV6-5; 8 bases map to TRBD1. Germline assignment: CDR1 MNHEY and CDR2 SVGAGI. The V and J ends lost 5 bases and 9 bases, in that order; junction bases with no gene match: 6. This CDR3 region has 13 residues.

The chain employs TRBV10-3 and TRBJ1-5, with D unclear. Per the germline V gene, CDR1 is ENHRY and CDR2 is SYGVKD. The length of the CDR3 is 14 residues. The ends were cut back, 0 bases at V and 4 bases at J, with 7 bases in the middle. The DNA for the CDR3 is TGTGCCATCAGTGAGTCCTCCAGAAATCAGCCCCAGCATTTT. Translation: CAISESSRNQPQHF.

The chain combines TRBV4-1 with TRBJ2-7, with D tentatively TRBD1 (7 bases). The germline V gene encodes CDR1 MGHRA and CDR2 YSYEKL. V dropped 0 bases and J dropped 6 bases, with 24 bases sitting between them. This CDR3 is 18 amino acids long. In DNA, the CDR3 is TGCGCCAGCAGCCAAGAAGGGGGCCGGGGGCCACGGGCTGTCGAGCAGTACTTC. It yields the protein CASSQEGGRGPRAVEQYF.

The J gene is TRBJ1-1, the V gene TRBV6-5, with a possible D match to TRBD1 (6 bases). Trimming took 5 bases from V and 4 from J, leaving 14 bases between them. CDR3 size: 14 residues. Looked up from germline, CDR1 is MNHEY and CDR2 is SVGAGI. The CDR3 region has the DNA TGTGCCAGCAGTCCCCGGGGGGCGGGCACTGAAGCTTTCTTT. The encoded protein is CASSPRGAGTEAFF.

The V call is TRBV29-1, the J call TRBJ2-7; 8 positions agree with TRBD1. The CDR3 is made up of 15 amino acids. V gave up 6 bases and J gave up 2 bases; unmatched junction bases: 12. CDR1 is SQVTM, CDR2 ANQGSEA, per germline. DNA for the CDR3: TGCAGCGTCACTACATGGACAGGGCCCCCCTACGAGCAGTACTTC. It is translated as CSVTTWTGPPYEQYF.

The rearrangement uses TRBV5-4 and TRBJ1-1, with D hard to call. The CDR3 extends over 14 amino acids. V lost 0 bases and J lost 0, with 6 bases in between. Germline CDR1 SGHNT, CDR2 YYREEE (reference sequence). The CDR3: CASSLDFMNTEAFF. CDR3 nucleotides: TGTGCCAGCAGCTTGGACTTCATGAACACTGAAGCTTTCTTT.

This chain uses TRBV18 with TRBJ2-6; weak D call: TRBD1 (6 bases). CDR1 is KGHSH, CDR2 LQKENI, per germline. The length of the CDR3 is 17 residues. The V and J ends lost 2 bases and 0 bases respectively, with 11 bases between them. For the CDR3, the DNA is TGTGCCAGCTCACCATTACAGGGTGGCTCTGGGGCCAACGTCCTGACTTTC. This gives the protein CASSPLQGGSGANVLTF.

V usage is TRBV30 and J usage is TRBJ1-2, with D unclear. The V gene's germline CDR1 is GTSNPN and CDR2 SVGIG (reference sequence). V was pared by 2 bases and J by 4 bases, with 5 bases between. CDR3 length equals 11 residues. The CDR3 sequence: CAWSHIYGYTF. CDR3 DNA sequence: TGTGCCTGGAGTCACATCTATGGCTACACCTTC.

The CDR3 nucleotides are TGTGCCAGCAGCCCCCTGGGCAGCTATGGCTACACCTTC. Protein product: CASSPLGSYGYTF. The V and J genes are TRBV7-8 and TRBJ1-2; D ambiguous. CDR1 is SGHVS and CDR2 is FQNEAQ in the germline V gene. The CDR3 extends over 13 amino acids. The V and J ends lost 5 bases and 4 bases respectively, with 11 bases between them.

The rearrangement joins TRBV11-2 to TRBJ2-3; TRBD1 matches at 8 bases. The ends lost 5 bases at V and 1 base at J; junction bases unmatched: 2. CDR3 length equals 14 residues. Per germline, CDR1 SGHAT and CDR2 FQNNGV. The DNA of the CDR3 is TGTGCCAGCAGCCCGACAGGGGGCACAGATACGCAGTATTTT. It codes for CASSPTGGTDTQYF.

The CDR3 bases are TGTGCCAGCAGTGAGGACACCTCGCCCCTCCACTTT. Translating gives CASSEDTSPLHF. The chain uses TRBV6-6 and TRBJ1-6; the D gene is possibly TRBD1 (5 bases). The CDR3 extends over 12 amino acids. Germline assignment: CDR1 MNHNY and CDR2 SVGAGI (reference sequence). Trimming left V 5 bases short and J 13 bases short, with 12 bases between.

The gene calls are TRBV6-5 and TRBJ1-5, with a possible D match to TRBD1 (5 bases). V dropped 5 bases and J dropped 7 bases, with 9 bases sitting between them. Germline CDR1 reads MNHEY; CDR2 reads SVGAGI. The CDR3 is 12 amino acids. CDR3 amino acids: CASSPTGQPQHF. The DNA of the CDR3 is TGTGCCAGCAGTCCAACAGGCCAGCCCCAGCATTTT.

V and J are TRBV9 and TRBJ2-2; 7 bases fit TRBD1. This CDR3 has 18 residues. V was clipped by 4 bases and J by 5 bases; unmatched bases: 17. Per germline, CDR1 SGDLS and CDR2 YYNGEE. CDR3 amino acids: CASSLRGLWARDTGELFF. The CDR3 DNA is TGTGCCAGCAGCTTAAGGGGGCTTTGGGCTAGAGATACCGGGGAGCTGTTTTTT.

V gene TRBV30 combines with J gene TRBJ2-5, with D possibly being TRBD1 (6 bases). This CDR3 spans 13 amino acids. Germline V gives CDR1 GTSNPN, CDR2 SVGIG (reference sequence). V shed 1 base and J shed 0 bases, with 6 bases lying between them. CDR3 in amino acids: CAWSGTDQETQYF. For the CDR3, the DNA is TGTGCCTGGAGTGGGACAGACCAAGAGACCCAGTACTTC. Drawing the rest from reference TRBV30 and TRBJ2-5, the complete variable domain is SQTIHQWPATLVQPVGSPLSLECTVEGTSNPNLYWYRQAAGRGLQLLFYSVGIGQISSEVPQNLSASRPQDRQFILSSKKLLLSDSGFYLCAWSGTDQETQYFGPGTRLLVL.

The rearrangement joins TRBV19 to TRBJ2-7, with D tentatively TRBD1 (7 bases). V was shortened by 5 bases and J by 1 base, with 12 bases between the two germline ends. The germline V gene encodes CDR1 LNHDA and CDR2 SQIVND (reference sequence). This CDR3 is built from 14 residues. The chain's CDR3 is CASSGGDRSYEQYF. CDR3 DNA sequence: TGTGCCAGTAGTGGAGGGGACAGATCCTACGAGCAGTACTTC.

This chain links TRBV9 with TRBJ2-2, with a possible D match to TRBD2 (6 bases). The CDR3 contains 14 residues. V was clipped by 3 bases and J by 8 bases, with 14 bases between them. Looked up from germline, CDR1 is SGDLS and CDR2 is YYNGEE. The CDR3 loop is CASSARSGVGELFF. The DNA for the CDR3 is TGTGCCAGCAGCGCCCGCTCGGGGGTTGGGGAGCTGTTTTTT.

The genes are TRBV7-2 and TRBJ2-1; 9 bases map to TRBD2. This CDR3 spans 17 amino acids. With V trimmed by 3 bases and J by 4 bases, 10 bases remained unmatched. Germline lookup yields CDR1 SGHTA and CDR2 FQGNSA. Here the CDR3 DNA reads TGTGCCAGCAGCTTGTCGAGGGATAGCGGGAGTTACAATGAGCAGTTCTTC. It encodes CASSLSRDSGSYNEQFF.

This CDR3 reads CASSNGERQYF. For the CDR3, the DNA is TGTGCCAGCAGCAATGGGGAGCGGCAGTACTTC. The gene calls are TRBV6-6 and TRBJ2-7; tentatively, D is TRBD2 (5 bases). V gave up 6 bases and J gave up 9 bases, with 12 bases separating them. Germline CDR1 and CDR2: MNHNY and SVGAGI (reference sequence). CDR3 length: 11 amino acids.

This clone showed up just a few times. The chain uses TRBV5-1 and TRBJ1-4, with D perhaps matching TRBD1 (6 bases). Trimming stripped 0 bases from V and 6 bases from J, with 18 bases between. This CDR3 comprises 17 residues. Germline lookup yields CDR1 SGHRS and CDR2 YFSETQ. CDR3 amino acids: CASSLVGGPRTDEKLFF. The CDR3 bases are TGCGCCAGCAGCTTGGTCGGGGGGCCCCGTACCGATGAAAAACTGTTTTTT.

The genes are TRBV18 and TRBJ1-4, with D perhaps TRBD1 (6 bases). This CDR3 comprises 16 residues. Germline loops: CDR1 KGHSH, CDR2 LQKENI. The V end lost 4 bases, the J end lost 2 bases, and 14 bases lay between the germline ends. Here the CDR3 reads CASSRDRGGTNEKLFF. In DNA form, the CDR3 reads TGTGCCAGCTCACGCGACCGGGGGGGCACTAATGAAAAACTGTTTTTT.

This chain joins TRBV2 and TRBJ2-1; no firm D call. Trimming pared 0 bases from V and 9 bases from J, leaving 3 bases between. The CDR3 has 11 amino acids. Looked up from germline, CDR1 is SNHLY and CDR2 is FYNNEI. CDR3 bases: TGTGCCAGCAGTGAAGCACTTGAGCAGTTCTTC. Its translation: CASSEALEQFF.

In its sample, this clone was seen a few times. V is TRBV28 and J is TRBJ2-2; TRBD2 agrees at 13 bases. V gave up 2 bases and J gave up 1 base; unmatched junction bases: 13. CDR1 and CDR2 from the germline V gene are MDHEN and SYDVKM. This CDR3 has 21 residues. CDR3 sequence reads: CASSLGVGGTSGIRNTGELFF. CDR3 DNA sequence: TGTGCCAGCAGTTTAGGCGTCGGGGGGACTAGCGGGATCAGGAACACCGGGGAGCTGTTTTTT.

The V and J genes are TRBV6-5 and TRBJ2-7, with 8 bases that match TRBD2. Germline-derived CDR1 and CDR2 are MNHEY and SVGAGI. The J segment lost 1 base and the V segment lost 8 bases, leaving 10 bases of the junction unmatched. The CDR3 length is 15 residues. CDR3 region: CASYYRIAGSYEQYF. DNA of the CDR3: TGTGCCAGCTACTATCGGATAGCGGGGTCCTACGAGCAGTACTTC.

This clone is classed as large. This chain connects TRBV6-1 to TRBJ1-1, with D perhaps matching TRBD1 (6 bases). Germline V lookup: CDR1 MNHNS, CDR2 SASEGT. V was trimmed by 3 bases and J by 4 bases, leaving 9 bases between them. This CDR3 is built from 13 residues. The CDR3 spells CASSDRGGTEAFF. CDR3 sequence (DNA): TGTGCCAGCAGTGACAGGGGCGGCACTGAAGCTTTCTTT.

The chain recombines TRBV30 with TRBJ2-2; 9 bases map to TRBD2. Trimming cost V 2 bases and J 6 bases; bases outside gene matches: 4. In germline, CDR1 is GTSNPN, CDR2 SVGIG (reference sequence). The CDR3 totals 14 residues. CDR3 DNA sequence: TGTGCCTGGAGTCCCTTAGCGGGAGCCGGGGAGCTGTTTTTT. Encoded protein: CAWSPLAGAGELFF. The entire variable domain, with the rest obtained from reference TRBV30 and TRBJ2-2, is as follows: SQTIHQWPATLVQPVGSPLSLECTVEGTSNPNLYWYRQAAGRGLQLLFYSVGIGQISSEVPQNLSASRPQDRQFILSSKKLLLSDSGFYLCAWSPLAGAGELFFGEGSRLTVL.